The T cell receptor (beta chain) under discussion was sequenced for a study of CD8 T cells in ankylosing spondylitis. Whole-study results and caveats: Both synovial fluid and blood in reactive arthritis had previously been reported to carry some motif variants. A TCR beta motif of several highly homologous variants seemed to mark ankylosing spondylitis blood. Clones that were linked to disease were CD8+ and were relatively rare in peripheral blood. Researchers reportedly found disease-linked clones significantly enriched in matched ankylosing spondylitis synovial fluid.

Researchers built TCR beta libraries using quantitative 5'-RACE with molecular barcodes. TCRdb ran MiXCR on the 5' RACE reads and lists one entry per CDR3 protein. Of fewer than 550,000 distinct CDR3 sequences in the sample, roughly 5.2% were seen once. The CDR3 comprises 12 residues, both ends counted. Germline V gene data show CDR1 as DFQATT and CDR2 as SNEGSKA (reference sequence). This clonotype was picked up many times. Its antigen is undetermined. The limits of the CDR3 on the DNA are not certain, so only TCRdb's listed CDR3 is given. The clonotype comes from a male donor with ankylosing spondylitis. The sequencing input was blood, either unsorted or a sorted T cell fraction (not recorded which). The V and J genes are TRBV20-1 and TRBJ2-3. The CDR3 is CSAALAQIRSIF.